This is a list of T cell receptor beta chains from one sample in a study of T cells in Graves' hyperthyroidism and ophthalmopathy. TCRdb redid the calling of the multiplex PCR reads with MiXCR, one entry per CDR3 protein. The sample has approximately 400,000 distinct CDR3 sequences, roughly 19% seen once; the top ten hold approximately 4%. The sample comprised blood. The source of these receptors is a woman between 18 and 29 years old with Graves' hyperthyroidism. CDR3s include the opening cysteine and the closing phenylalanine or tryptophan. Fields, in order: V gene, clone size, D gene, J gene, CDR3 protein, CDR3 DNA. D genes are given only for firm matches. Size is omitted from some rows. Given values are once, few, many or a class for expanded clones.

TRBV28	many	TRBD2	TRBJ2-5	CASSKMTSAKETQYF	TGTGCCAGCAGCAAAATGACTAGCGCCAAAGAGACCCAGTACTTC
TRBV6-5	many	TRBD1	TRBJ1-5	CASSYSYRDSSNQPQHF	TGTGCCAGCAGTTACTCTTACCGGGACAGCAGCAATCAGCCCCAGCATTTT
TRBV7-8	many	TRBD1	TRBJ1-2	CASSLRQGLSYGYTF	TGTGCCAGCAGCCTCCGACAGGGCCTTTCCTATGGCTACACCTTC
TRBV2	NA	NA	TRBJ1-5	CASMSRVSNQPQHF	TGTGCCAGCATGAGCCGGGTTAGCAATCAGCCCCAGCATTTT
TRBV2	many	NA	TRBJ1-2	CASSEWGSSNYGYTF	TGTGCCAGCAGTGAATGGGGATCCTCTAACTATGGCTACACCTTC
TRBV20-1	many	NA	TRBJ1-1	CTTRVGRDYLRNQYEAFF	TGCACCACCCGAGTCGGCAGGGATTATCTCCGAAACCAATATGAAGCTTTCTTT
TRBV28	many	NA	TRBJ2-3	CASSLPGADTQYF	TGTGCCAGCAGTTTACCGGGGGCAGATACGCAGTATTTT
TRBV19	many	NA	TRBJ1-1	CASSAGLLNTEAFF	TGTGCCAGTAGTGCGGGACTGCTGAACACTGAAGCTTTCTTT
TRBV10-3	many	TRBD1	TRBJ1-2	CAISEGKTGDNGYTF	TGTGCCATCAGTGAGGGGAAGACAGGGGATAATGGCTACACCTTC
TRBV12-3/TRBV12-4	many	TRBD1	TRBJ1-2	CASSPTGKNDGYTF	TGTGCCAGCAGTCCGACAGGGAAAAACGATGGCTACACCTTC
TRBV6-1	many	NA	TRBJ2-3	CASRVGGGTDTQYF	TGTGCCAGCAGGGTAGGGGGGGGCACAGATACGCAGTATTTT
TRBV5-1	many	NA	TRBJ2-7	CASSLLSDSGSYEQYF	TGCGCCAGCAGCTTGTTATCGGACAGCGGTTCCTACGAGCAGTACTTC
TRBV6-1	NA	NA	TRBJ2-2	CASLRVTGELFF	TGTGCCAGCTTAAGGGTTACCGGGGAGCTGTTTTTT
TRBV20-1	many	TRBD1	TRBJ1-5	CSARDRTGHHSNQPQHF	TGCAGTGCTAGAGATCGGACAGGCCATCATAGCAATCAGCCCCAGCATTTT
TRBV6-1	NA	TRBD1	TRBJ1-1	CASSPTTGGEAFF	TGTGCCAGCAGCCCTACTACAGGGGGCGAAGCTTTCTTT
TRBV9	many	NA	TRBJ1-1	CASSVELGNTEAFF	TGTGCCAGCAGCGTAGAATTGGGGAACACTGAAGCTTTCTTT
TRBV12-3/TRBV12-4	many	TRBD1	TRBJ1-2	CASSSGGPLYGYTF	TGTGCCAGCAGTTCAGGGGGGCCTCTTTATGGCTACACCTTC
TRBV5-1	NA	NA	TRBJ2-5	CASSLENGRAETQYF	TGCGCCAGCAGCTTGGAAAACGGACGGGCAGAGACCCAGTACTTC
TRBV5-1	many	NA	TRBJ1-1	CASSQDGWNTEAFF	TGCGCCAGCAGCCAGGACGGGTGGAACACTGAAGCTTTCTTT
TRBV20-1	many	TRBD1	TRBJ1-5	CSAPRTDREVGNQPQHF	TGCAGTGCTCCCAGGACGGACAGGGAAGTTGGGAATCAGCCCCAGCATTTT
TRBV18	many	NA	TRBJ1-1	CASSPDMAAEAFF	TGTGCCAGCTCACCAGACATGGCAGCTGAAGCTTTCTTT
TRBV5-1	many	NA	TRBJ2-7	CASSPDGRGLTYEQYF	TGCGCCAGCAGCCCGGACGGCAGGGGCTTAACCTACGAGCAGTACTTC
TRBV5-1	many	NA	TRBJ2-7	CASTSGIDTYEQYF	TGCGCCAGCACTTCAGGAATAGATACCTACGAGCAGTACTTC
TRBV7-2	many	TRBD1	TRBJ1-5	CASSRPGTGGLDSNQPQHF	TGTGCCAGCAGCAGGCCCGGGACAGGGGGACTTGATAGCAATCAGCCCCAGCATTTT
TRBV5-1	many	TRBD1	TRBJ1-1	CASSLGGTGIVEAFF	TGCGCCAGCAGCTTGGGCGGGACAGGGATAGTTGAAGCTTTCTTT
TRBV7-2	many	TRBD1	TRBJ1-5	CASSVTGGEQPQHF	TGTGCCAGCAGCGTCACAGGGGGGGAGCAGCCCCAGCATTTT
TRBV6-2/TRBV6-3	many	NA	TRBJ2-5	CASSLPRAETQYF	TGTGCCAGCAGTTTGCCCAGGGCGGAGACCCAGTACTTC
TRBV12-3/TRBV12-4	many	NA	TRBJ2-7	CASSPRYNRDEQYF	TGTGCCAGCAGTCCCCGGTATAATCGGGACGAGCAGTACTTC
TRBV18	many	TRBD1	TRBJ1-1	CASSPGTGDLEAFF	TGTGCCAGCTCACCCGGGACAGGGGATCTTGAAGCTTTCTTT
TRBV9	few	NA	TRBJ1-5	CASSEGPRRPQHF	TGTGCCAGCAGCGAGGGCCCGCGGCGGCCCCAGCATTTT
TRBV6-1	many	NA	TRBJ1-2	CASSAQQGHGYTF	TGTGCCAGCAGTGCTCAACAAGGCCATGGCTACACCTTC
TRBV6-5	many	TRBD1	TRBJ2-5	CASSYRGQGVRETQYF	TGTGCCAGCAGTTACAGGGGGCAGGGGGTCCGGGAGACCCAGTACTTC
TRBV5-1	few	NA	TRBJ2-4	CASSVDILAKNIQYF	TGCGCCAGCAGCGTGGACATTCTAGCCAAAAACATTCAGTACTTC
TRBV29-1	NA	NA	TRBJ1-1	CSVALGGVSTEAFF	TGCAGCGTTGCCCTGGGAGGGGTTAGCACTGAAGCTTTCTTT
TRBV12-3/TRBV12-4	many	NA	TRBJ1-5	CASSGGEQPQHF	TGTGCCAGCAGTGGAGGGGAGCAGCCCCAGCATTTT
TRBV11-1	NA	NA	TRBJ2-2	CASSNRIRGNTGELFF	TGTGCCAGCAGCAACCGAATTCGGGGGAACACCGGGGAGCTGTTTTTT
TRBV12-3/TRBV12-4	many	TRBD1	TRBJ1-1	CASSSRGSGSTEAFF	TGTGCCAGCAGTTCCAGGGGGTCCGGGAGCACTGAAGCTTTCTTT
TRBV6-1	many	NA	TRBJ1-5	CASVEGKQPQHF	TGTGCCAGCGTCGAGGGAAAACAGCCCCAGCATTTT
TRBV5-1	many	NA	TRBJ2-7	CASSPGLSRAYEQYF	TGCGCCAGCAGCCCGGGATTAAGCCGAGCCTACGAGCAGTACTTC
TRBV7-6	many	NA	TRBJ2-5	CASSLQVSQETQYF	TGTGCCAGCAGCCTCCAGGTTTCCCAAGAGACCCAGTACTTC
TRBV30	many	TRBD2	TRBJ2-2	CAWSVLLAGGTGELFF	TGTGCCTGGAGTGTACTACTAGCGGGGGGTACCGGGGAGCTGTTTTTT